What follows are 7 T cell receptor beta chains derived from one specimen sequenced in a study of T cells in tuberculosis. Generated by immunoSEQ multiplex PCR, the TCRdb table keeps only in-frame clones and is missing some. The table shows some 31,000 clones, with around 95% occurring only once. The sample was PBMCs. The receptor set was obtained from a donor aged 10 to 29 with latent tuberculosis or without tuberculosis infection.

CDR3 coding DNA: TGTGCCAGCAGCTTGGGACTAGCGGGAGGGACAACAGATACGCAGTATTTT. It codes for CASSLGLAGGTTDTQYF. This chain joins TRBV7-8 and TRBJ2-3; TRBD2 matches at 16 bases. CDR1 and CDR2 (germline): SGHVS, FQNEAQ. With 3 bases clipped from V and 3 bases from J, the junction kept 3 bases outside the gene matches. This CDR3 spans 17 amino acids.

The V and J genes are TRBV7-2 and TRBJ1-1, with D unclear. The CDR3 totals 13 residues. V was clipped by 4 bases and J by 3 bases, with 9 bases between them. Germline V gene lookup returns CDR1 SGHTA and CDR2 FQGNSA. CDR3 amino acids: CASSSRRDTEAFF. The CDR3 DNA reads as TGTGCCAGCAGCTCCCGGCGGGACACTGAAGCTTTCTTT.

The chain recombines TRBV4-1 with TRBJ2-7; 11 nucleotides align to TRBD2. Germline V lookup: CDR1 MGHRA, CDR2 YSYEKL. Trimming at V came to 4 bases and at J to 3 bases, leaving 5 bases not matched to a gene. The CDR3 has 15 amino acids. The CDR3 region is CASSPRTSGFYEQYF. CDR3 coding DNA: TGCGCCAGCAGCCCAAGGACTAGCGGGTTCTACGAGCAGTACTTC.

The gene calls are TRBV10-1 and TRBJ2-7, with 13 bases matching TRBD2. The V gene's germline CDR1 is WNHNN and CDR2 SYGVQD (reference sequence). V dropped 7 bases and J dropped 0; count of bases not matched to a gene: 6. The CDR3 extends over 16 amino acids. CDR3 coding DNA: TGCGCCAGCAAGGGCCGGACTAGCGGGAGCTCCTACGAGCAGTACTTC. Protein: CASKGRTSGSSYEQYF.

The chain employs TRBV7-9 and TRBJ1-2, with a weak D call TRBD1 (5 bases). V gave up 0 bases and J gave up 7 bases, with 12 bases separating them. Germline V lookup: CDR1 SEHNR, CDR2 FQNEAQ (reference sequence). The CDR3 runs to 14 residues. The CDR3 region is CASSLAAGSGGYTF. CDR3 coding DNA: TGTGCCAGCAGCTTAGCGGCAGGGTCTGGTGGCTACACCTTC.

This chain uses TRBV30 with TRBJ1-1, with D tentatively TRBD1 (6 bases). The CDR3 contains 14 residues. Germline V gene sequence: CDR1 GTSNPN, CDR2 SVGIG (reference sequence). V lost 5 bases, J lost 3 bases, and 16 bases lay in between. The DNA for the CDR3 is TGTGCCTGGGTCGGGGCAGGGGTCGACACTGAAGCTTTCTTT. Protein sequence: CAWVGAGVDTEAFF.

The CDR3 spells CASSMGQSSYEQYF. CDR3 nucleotides: TGTGCCAGCAGCATGGGACAGAGCTCCTACGAGCAGTACTTC. This chain uses TRBV5-6 with TRBJ2-7; the match to TRBD1 covers 7 bases. The CDR3 runs to 14 residues. Trimming took 4 bases from V and 0 from J; bases not matched to a gene: 4. Germline CDR1 SGHDT, CDR2 YYEEEE.